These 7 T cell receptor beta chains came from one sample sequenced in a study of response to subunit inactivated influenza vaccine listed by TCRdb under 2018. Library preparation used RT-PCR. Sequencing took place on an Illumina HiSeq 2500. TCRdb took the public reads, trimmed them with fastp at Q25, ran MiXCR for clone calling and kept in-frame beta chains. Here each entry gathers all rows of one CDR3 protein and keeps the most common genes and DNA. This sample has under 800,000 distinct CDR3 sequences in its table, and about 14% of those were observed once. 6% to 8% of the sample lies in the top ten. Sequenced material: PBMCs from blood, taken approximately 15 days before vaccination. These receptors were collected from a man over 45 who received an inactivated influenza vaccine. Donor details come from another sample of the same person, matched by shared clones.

CDR3 nucleotide sequence: TGTGCCAGCAATCTCCCCGGGGGGCACGACGAGCAGTACTTC. Encoded protein: CASNLPGGHDEQYF. This chain links TRBV28 with TRBJ2-7, with D tentatively TRBD2 (7 bases). The germline gives CDR1 MDHEN, CDR2 SYDVKM. The length of the CDR3 is 14 residues. Trimming shortened V by 7 bases and J by 5 bases, and 18 bases separated the two germline ends.

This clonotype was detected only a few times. The CDR3 bases are TGCGCCAGCAGCCAACCCCCGGGTGGAGAGCAGTACTTC. Translating it yields CASSQPPGGEQYF. The rearrangement links TRBV4-3 to TRBJ2-7; D is unresolved. Trimming left V 2 bases short and J 7 bases short, with 12 bases between. CDR1 LGHNA and CDR2 YSLEER come from the germline V gene. CDR3 size: 13 residues.

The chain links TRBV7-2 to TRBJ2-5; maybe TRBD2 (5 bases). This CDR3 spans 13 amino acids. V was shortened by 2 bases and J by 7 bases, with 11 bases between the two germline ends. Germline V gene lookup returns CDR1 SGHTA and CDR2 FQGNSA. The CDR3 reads CASSLSHRGTQYF. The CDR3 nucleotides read TGTGCCAGCAGCTTATCTCATCGGGGGACCCAGTACTTC.

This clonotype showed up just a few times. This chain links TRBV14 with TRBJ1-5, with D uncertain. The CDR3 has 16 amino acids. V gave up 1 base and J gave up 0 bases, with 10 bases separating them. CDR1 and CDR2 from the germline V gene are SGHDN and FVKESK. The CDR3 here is CASSQGLYASNQPQHF. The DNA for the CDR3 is TGTGCCAGCAGCCAAGGGCTATATGCTAGCAATCAGCCCCAGCATTTT.

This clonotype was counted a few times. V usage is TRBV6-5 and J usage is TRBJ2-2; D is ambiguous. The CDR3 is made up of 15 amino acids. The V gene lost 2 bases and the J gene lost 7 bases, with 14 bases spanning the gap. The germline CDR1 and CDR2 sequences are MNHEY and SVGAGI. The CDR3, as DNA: TGTGCCAGCAGTTACGGTGGGGTAATGGACGGGGAGCTGTTTTTT. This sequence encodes CASSYGGVMDGELFF.

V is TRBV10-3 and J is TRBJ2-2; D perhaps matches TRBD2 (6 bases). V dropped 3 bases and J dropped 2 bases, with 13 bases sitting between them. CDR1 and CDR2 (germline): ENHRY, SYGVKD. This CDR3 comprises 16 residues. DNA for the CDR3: TGTGCCATCAGTGACCGGGACTCGACCAACACCGGGGAGCTGTTTTTT. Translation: CAISDRDSTNTGELFF.

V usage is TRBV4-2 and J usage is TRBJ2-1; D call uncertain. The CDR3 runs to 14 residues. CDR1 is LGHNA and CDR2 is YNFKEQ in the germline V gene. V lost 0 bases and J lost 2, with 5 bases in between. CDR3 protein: CASSQETPYNEQFF. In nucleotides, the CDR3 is TGTGCCAGCAGCCAAGAAACCCCCTACAATGAGCAGTTCTTC.